The T cell receptor beta chain described here comes from a study of shared clonotypes between healthy human individuals. Donors were healthy HIV-negative adults without recently reported acute infections or vaccinations. Data came from immunoSEQ multiplex PCR; TCRdb stores just in-frame clones and leaves some out. The sample shows 400,000 to 600,000 clones, around 79% of them seen only once. This CDR3 has 16 residues. The germline gives CDR1 SEHNR, CDR2 FQNEAQ (reference sequence). The V and J ends lost 5 bases and 0 bases respectively, with 17 bases between them. The V call is TRBV7-9, the J call TRBJ2-7; D may be TRBD2 (5 bases). The source material was PBMCs. This TCR was recovered from a woman aged 40 to 55 in good health. Some clones in this sample may be carry-over from other donors' samples. The CDR3 loop is CASSPDEGGSSYEQYF. CDR3 nucleotides: TGTGCCAGCAGCCCCGATGAGGGTGGCAGCTCCTACGAGCAGTACTTC. Full variable domain (rest looked up from reference TRBV7-9 and TRBJ2-7): DTGVSQNPRHKITKRGQNVTFRCDPISEHNRLYWYRQTLGQGPEFLTYFQNEAQLEKSRLLSDRFSAERPKGSFSTLEIQRTEQGDSAMYLCASSPDEGGSSYEQYFGPGTRLTVT.